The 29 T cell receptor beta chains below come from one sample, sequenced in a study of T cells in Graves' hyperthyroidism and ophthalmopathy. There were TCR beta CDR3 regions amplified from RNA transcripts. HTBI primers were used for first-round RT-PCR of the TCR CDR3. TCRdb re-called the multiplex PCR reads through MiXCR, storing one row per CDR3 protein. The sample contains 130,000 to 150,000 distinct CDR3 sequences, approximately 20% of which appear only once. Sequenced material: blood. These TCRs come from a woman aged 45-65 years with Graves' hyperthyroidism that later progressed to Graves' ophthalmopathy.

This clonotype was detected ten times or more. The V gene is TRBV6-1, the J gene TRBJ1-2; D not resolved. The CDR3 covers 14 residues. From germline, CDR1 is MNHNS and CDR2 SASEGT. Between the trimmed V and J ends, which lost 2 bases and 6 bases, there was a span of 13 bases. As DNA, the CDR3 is TGTGCCAGCAGTGAATTCGTCCAGTCTGATGGCTACACCTTC. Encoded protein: CASSEFVQSDGYTF.

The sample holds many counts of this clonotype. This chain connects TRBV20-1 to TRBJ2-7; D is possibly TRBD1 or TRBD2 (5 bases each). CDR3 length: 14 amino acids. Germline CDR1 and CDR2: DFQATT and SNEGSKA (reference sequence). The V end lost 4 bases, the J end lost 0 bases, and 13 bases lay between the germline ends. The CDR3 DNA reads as TGCAGTGCTAACACCAGGGAGAGCTCCTACGAGCAGTACTTC. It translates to CSANTRESSYEQYF.

Here the CDR3 DNA reads TGTGCCAGCAGCTCGATACGCGGGGACAGGGGGCACTACGAGCAGTACTTC. Translated: CASSSIRGDRGHYEQYF. The chain joins TRBV13 to TRBJ2-7; 12 bases match TRBD1. V was pared by 4 bases and J by 3 bases, with 10 bases of the junction left unmatched. CDR1 is PRHDT, CDR2 FYEKMQ, per germline (reference sequence). CDR3 length: 17 residues. The full variable domain, with the rest looked up from reference TRBV13 and TRBJ2-7, is AAGVIQSPRHLIKEKRETATLKCYPIPRHDTVYWYQQGPGQDPQFLISFYEKMQSDKGSIPDRFSAQQFSDYHSELNMSSLELGDSALYFCASSSIRGDRGHYEQYFGPGTRLTVT.

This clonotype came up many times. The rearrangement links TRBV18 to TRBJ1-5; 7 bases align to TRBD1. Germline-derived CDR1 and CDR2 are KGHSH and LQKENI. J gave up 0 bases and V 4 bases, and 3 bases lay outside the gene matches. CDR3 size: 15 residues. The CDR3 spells CASSLDRDSNQPQHF. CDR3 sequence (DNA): TGTGCCAGCTCACTCGACAGGGATAGCAATCAGCCCCAGCATTTT. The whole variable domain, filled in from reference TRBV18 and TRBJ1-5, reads NAGVMQNPRHLVRRRGQEARLRCSPMKGHSHVYWYRQLPEEGLKFMVYLQKENIIDESGMPKERFSAEFPKEGPSILRIQQVVRGDSAAYFCASSLDRDSNQPQHFGDGTRLSIL.

For the CDR3, the DNA is TGCAGTGCCGCACCGGGACAGGACCCCACCTTC. Translated, it gives CSAAPGQDPTF. The rearrangement joins TRBV20-1 to TRBJ1-2, with 8 bases identical to TRBD1. Germline V lookup: CDR1 DFQATT, CDR2 SNEGSKA (reference sequence). V shed 6 bases and J 13 bases; nucleotides not matched to a gene: 10. The CDR3 is 11 amino acids.

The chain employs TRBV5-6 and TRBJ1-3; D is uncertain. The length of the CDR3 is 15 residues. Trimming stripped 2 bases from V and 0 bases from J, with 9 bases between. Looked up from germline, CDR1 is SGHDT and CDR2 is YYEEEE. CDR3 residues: CASSFQSFSGNTIYF. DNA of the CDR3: TGTGCCAGCAGCTTTCAATCTTTCTCTGGAAACACCATATATTTT.

The CDR3 spells CASSLRDGNEKLFF. The CDR3 bases are TGTGCCAGCAGCTTGCGGGACGGAAATGAAAAACTGTTTTTT. The rearrangement links TRBV7-9 to TRBJ1-4, with D perhaps TRBD1 (5 bases). The germline V gene encodes CDR1 SEHNR and CDR2 FQNEAQ (reference sequence). This CDR3 has 14 residues. V lost 3 bases, J lost 5 bases, and 10 bases lay in between.

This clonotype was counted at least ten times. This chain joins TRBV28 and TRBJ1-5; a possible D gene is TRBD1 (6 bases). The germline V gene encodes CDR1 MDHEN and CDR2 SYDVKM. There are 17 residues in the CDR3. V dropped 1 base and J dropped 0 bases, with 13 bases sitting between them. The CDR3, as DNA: TGTGCCAGCAGTTTATTAGGCAGGGGTGTTAGCAATCAGCCCCAGCATTTT. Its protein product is CASSLLGRGVSNQPQHF. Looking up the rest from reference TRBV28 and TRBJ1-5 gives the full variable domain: DVKVTQSSRYLVKRTGEKVFLECVQDMDHENMFWYRQDPGLGLRLIYFSYDVKMKEKGDIPEGYSVSREKKERFSLILESASTNQTSMYLCASSLLGRGVSNQPQHFGDGTRLSIL.

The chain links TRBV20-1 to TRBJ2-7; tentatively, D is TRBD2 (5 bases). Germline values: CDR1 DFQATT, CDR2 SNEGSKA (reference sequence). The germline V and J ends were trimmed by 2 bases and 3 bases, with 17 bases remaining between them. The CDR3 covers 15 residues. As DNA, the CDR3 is TGCAGTGCTAGACGGGATGGCGGATTGATCTACGAGCAGTACTTC. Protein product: CSARRDGGLIYEQYF.

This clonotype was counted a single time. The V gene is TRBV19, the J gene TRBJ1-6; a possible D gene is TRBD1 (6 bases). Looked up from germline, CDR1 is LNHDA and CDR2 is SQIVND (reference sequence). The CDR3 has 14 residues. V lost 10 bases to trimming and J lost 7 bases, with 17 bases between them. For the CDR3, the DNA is TGTGCCACTAAAACAACAGGGATCAATTCACCCCTCCACTTT. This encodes CATKTTGINSPLHF.

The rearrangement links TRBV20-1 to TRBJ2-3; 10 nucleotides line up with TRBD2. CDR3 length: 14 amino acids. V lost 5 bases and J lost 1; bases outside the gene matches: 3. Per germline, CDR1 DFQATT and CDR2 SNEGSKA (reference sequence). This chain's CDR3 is CSAFGTSGTDTQYF. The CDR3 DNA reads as TGCAGTGCTTTCGGGACTAGCGGCACAGATACGCAGTATTTT.

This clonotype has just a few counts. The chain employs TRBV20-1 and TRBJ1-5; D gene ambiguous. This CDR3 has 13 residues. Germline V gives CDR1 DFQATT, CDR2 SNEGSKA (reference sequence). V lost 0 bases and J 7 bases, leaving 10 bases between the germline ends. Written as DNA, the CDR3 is TGCAGTGCTAGAGATGGCCAGGCCCAGCCCCAGCATTTT. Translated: CSARDGQAQPQHF.

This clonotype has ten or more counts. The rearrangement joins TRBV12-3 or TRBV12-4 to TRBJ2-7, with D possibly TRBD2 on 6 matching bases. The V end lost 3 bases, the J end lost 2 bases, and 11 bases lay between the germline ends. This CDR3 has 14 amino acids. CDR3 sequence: CASSLRGGAYEQYF. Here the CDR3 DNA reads TGTGCCAGCAGTTTGCGGGGCGGTGCCTACGAGCAGTACTTC.

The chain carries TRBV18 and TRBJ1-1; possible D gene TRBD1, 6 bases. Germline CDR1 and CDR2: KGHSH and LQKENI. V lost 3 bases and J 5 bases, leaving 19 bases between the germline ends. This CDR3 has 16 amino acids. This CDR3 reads CASSPGNTGMQTEAFF. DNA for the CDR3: TGTGCCAGCTCACCTGGCAACACAGGGATGCAAACTGAAGCTTTCTTT.

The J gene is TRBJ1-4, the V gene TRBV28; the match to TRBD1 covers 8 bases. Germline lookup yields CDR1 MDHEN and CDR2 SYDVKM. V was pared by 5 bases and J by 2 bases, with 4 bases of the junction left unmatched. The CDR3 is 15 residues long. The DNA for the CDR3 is TGTGCCAGCAGTCCGCAGGGGGCGACTAATGAAAAACTGTTTTTT. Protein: CASSPQGATNEKLFF.

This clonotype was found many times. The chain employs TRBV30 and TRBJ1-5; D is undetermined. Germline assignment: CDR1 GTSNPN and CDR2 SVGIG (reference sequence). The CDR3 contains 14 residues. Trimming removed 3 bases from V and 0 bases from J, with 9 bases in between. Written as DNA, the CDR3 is TGTGCCTGGAGACAGTTTTATAGCAATCAGCCCCAGCATTTT. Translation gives CAWRQFYSNQPQHF.

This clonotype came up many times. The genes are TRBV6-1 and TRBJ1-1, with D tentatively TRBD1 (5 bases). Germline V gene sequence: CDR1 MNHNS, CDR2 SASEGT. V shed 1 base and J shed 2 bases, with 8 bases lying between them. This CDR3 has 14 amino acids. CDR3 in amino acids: CASSEDRLNTEAFF. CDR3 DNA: TGTGCCAGCAGTGAAGACAGGCTTAACACTGAAGCTTTCTTT.

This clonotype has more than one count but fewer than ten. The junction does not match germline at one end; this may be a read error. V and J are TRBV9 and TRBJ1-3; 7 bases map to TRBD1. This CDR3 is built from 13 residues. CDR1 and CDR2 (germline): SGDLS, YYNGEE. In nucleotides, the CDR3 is TGTGCCAGCAGTGTAGACAGGGCAAACACCATATATTTT. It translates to CASSVDRANTIYF.

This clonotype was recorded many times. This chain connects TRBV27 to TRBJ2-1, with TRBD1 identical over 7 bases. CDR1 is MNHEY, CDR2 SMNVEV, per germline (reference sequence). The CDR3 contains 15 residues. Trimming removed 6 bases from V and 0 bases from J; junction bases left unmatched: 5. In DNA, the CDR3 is TGTGCCAGCAGCCTAGGGACAGCCTCCTACAATGAGCAGTTCTTC. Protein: CASSLGTASYNEQFF.

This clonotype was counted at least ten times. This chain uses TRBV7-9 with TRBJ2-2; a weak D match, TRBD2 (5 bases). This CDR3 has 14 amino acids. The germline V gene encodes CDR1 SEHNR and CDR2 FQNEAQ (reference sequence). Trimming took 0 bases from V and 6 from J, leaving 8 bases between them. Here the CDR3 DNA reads TGTGCCAGCAGCTTAGCGCGGGTTGCCGGGGAGCTGTTTTTT. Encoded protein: CASSLARVAGELFF.

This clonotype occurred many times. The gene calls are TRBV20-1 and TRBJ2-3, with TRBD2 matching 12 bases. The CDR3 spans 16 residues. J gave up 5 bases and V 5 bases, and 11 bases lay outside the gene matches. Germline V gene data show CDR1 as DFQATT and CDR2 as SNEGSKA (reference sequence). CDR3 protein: CSAEPTSGSWKDTQYF. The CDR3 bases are TGCAGTGCTGAACCGACTAGCGGGAGTTGGAAAGATACGCAGTATTTT.

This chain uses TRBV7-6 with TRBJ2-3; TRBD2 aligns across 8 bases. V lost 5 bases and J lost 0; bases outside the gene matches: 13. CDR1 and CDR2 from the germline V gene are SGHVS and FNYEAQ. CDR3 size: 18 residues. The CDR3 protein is CASSPRSTAGASTDTQYF. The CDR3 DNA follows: TGTGCCAGCAGCCCCAGGTCGACAGCGGGAGCTAGCACAGATACGCAGTATTTT.

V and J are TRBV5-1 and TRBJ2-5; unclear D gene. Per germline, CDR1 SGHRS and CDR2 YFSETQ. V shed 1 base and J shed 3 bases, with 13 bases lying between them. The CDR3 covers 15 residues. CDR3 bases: TGCGCCAGCAGCTTGCGGGCTCGCGCCGAAGAGACCCAGTACTTC. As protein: CASSLRARAEETQYF.

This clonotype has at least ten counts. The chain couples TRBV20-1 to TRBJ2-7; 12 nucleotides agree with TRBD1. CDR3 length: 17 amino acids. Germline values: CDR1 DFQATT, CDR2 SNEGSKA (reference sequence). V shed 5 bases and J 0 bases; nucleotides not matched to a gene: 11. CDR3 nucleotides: TGCAGTGCTGCCCGGGACAGGGGGCGGATTTACTCCTACGAGCAGTACTTC. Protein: CSAARDRGRIYSYEQYF.

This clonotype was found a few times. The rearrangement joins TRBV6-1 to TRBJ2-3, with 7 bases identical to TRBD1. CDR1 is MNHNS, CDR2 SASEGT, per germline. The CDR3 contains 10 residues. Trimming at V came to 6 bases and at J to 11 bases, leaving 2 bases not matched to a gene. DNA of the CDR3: TGTGCCAGCAGCACAGGGGTGCAGTATTTT. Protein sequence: CASSTGVQYF.

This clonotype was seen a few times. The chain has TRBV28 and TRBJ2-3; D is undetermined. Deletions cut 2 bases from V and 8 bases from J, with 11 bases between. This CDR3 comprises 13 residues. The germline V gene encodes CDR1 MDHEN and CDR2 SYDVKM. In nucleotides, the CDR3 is TGTGCCAGCAGTTTAGAGAATCCAGTTACGCAGTATTTT. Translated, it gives CASSLENPVTQYF.

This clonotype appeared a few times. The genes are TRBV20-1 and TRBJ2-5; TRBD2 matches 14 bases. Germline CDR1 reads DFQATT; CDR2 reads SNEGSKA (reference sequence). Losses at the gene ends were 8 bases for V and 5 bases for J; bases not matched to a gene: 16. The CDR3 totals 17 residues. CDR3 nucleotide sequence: TGCAGTCCGACGGGGACTAGCGGGAGCGACCCCCGGGAGACCCAGTACTTC. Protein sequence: CSPTGTSGSDPRETQYF.

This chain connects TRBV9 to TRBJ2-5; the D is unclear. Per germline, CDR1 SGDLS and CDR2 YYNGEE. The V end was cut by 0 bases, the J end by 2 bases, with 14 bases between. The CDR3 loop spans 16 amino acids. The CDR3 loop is CASSVGELSPQETQYF. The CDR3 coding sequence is TGTGCCAGCAGCGTAGGCGAGTTGAGCCCTCAAGAGACCCAGTACTTC.

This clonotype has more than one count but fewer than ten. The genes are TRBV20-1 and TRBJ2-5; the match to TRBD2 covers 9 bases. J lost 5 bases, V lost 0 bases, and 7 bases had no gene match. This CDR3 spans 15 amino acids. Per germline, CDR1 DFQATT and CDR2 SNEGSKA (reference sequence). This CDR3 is CSARDLAGFGETQYF. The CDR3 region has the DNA TGCAGTGCTAGAGATCTAGCGGGATTTGGTGAGACCCAGTACTTC.